This T cell receptor (beta chain) was sequenced during a study of OX40 agonist ivuxolimab in advanced cancers. Study-level points and caveats: Among some nonresponders, normalized T-cell clonal expansion was also low.

Repertoires were generated with immunoSEQ multiplex PCR, while TCRdb's copy carries only in-frame clones and drops some. The sample lists tens of thousands of clones, about 88% occurring once. Turning to this clone: The antigen remains undetermined.

The receptor was derived from an adult with an advanced solid tumor such as melanoma, head and neck, liver or kidney cancer. This sample comprised CD4+ or CD8+ T cells sorted from blood, obtained in a trial of the OX40 agonist ivuxolimab.

The chain's CDR3 is CASSLIRRKSEQFF. The CDR3 DNA follows: TGTGCCAGCAGCTTAATCCGACGTAAAAGTGAGCAGTTCTTC. The chain links TRBV7-2 to TRBJ2-1, with D unresolved. There are 14 residues in the CDR3. Trimming removed 2 bases at V and 9 bases at J, with 14 bases between. The germline gives CDR1 SGHTA, CDR2 FQGNSA. The full variable domain, in which reference TRBV7-2 and TRBJ2-1 provide the parts outside the CDR3, is GAGVSQSPSNKVTEKGKDVELRCDPISGHTALYWYRQSLGQGLEFLIYFQGNSAPDKSGLPSDRFSAERTGGSVSTLTIQRTQQEDSAVYLCASSLIRRKSEQFFGPGTRLTVL.